The T cell receptor beta chain under discussion was sequenced for a study of OX40 agonist ivuxolimab in advanced cancers. In the case of this clone: Its cognate antigen is unknown.

The V gene lost 1 base and the J gene lost 4 bases, with 8 bases spanning the gap. Looked up from germline, CDR1 is SEHNR and CDR2 is FQNEAQ (reference sequence). The CDR3 extends over 13 amino acids. Whole-study findings and limits: There were also nonresponders showing low normalized T-cell clonal expansion.

Clones were read by immunoSEQ multiplex PCR, and TCRdb kept only the in-frame ones, dropping some. The sample includes over 70,000 clones, around nine tenths seen only once; the top ten take around 1.5%. J is TRBJ2-7 and V is TRBV7-9, with D perhaps TRBD1 (5 bases). This specimen was CD4+ or CD8+ T cells sorted from blood, taken in a trial of the OX40 agonist ivuxolimab. This sequence was found in an adult with an advanced solid tumor such as melanoma, head and neck, liver or kidney cancer. CDR3 loop: CASSLVTAYEQYF. CDR3 bases: TGTGCCAGCAGCTTAGTGACAGCGTACGAGCAGTACTTC.